This T cell receptor beta chain originates from a study of vaccination and CD4 T cells after COVID-19. Points on this clonotype: The target antigen is unknown.

This CDR3 is built from 14 residues. Germline V gene sequence: CDR1 MNHEY, CDR2 SMNVEV (reference sequence). Trimming took 7 bases from V and 7 from J; bases not matched to a gene: 12. An Oncomine TCR Beta short-read assay was used to sequence the DNA from cultured CD4+ T cells. TCRdb analysed the PCR reads with MiXCR anew, one entry per CDR3 protein. The repertoire holds 15,000 to 20,000 distinct CDR3 sequences, with around 30% as singletons. Treatment here: roughly 10-day PBMC culture with coronavirus spike peptide pools or control peptides (ViraFEST assay). The V gene is TRBV27, the J gene TRBJ2-7; 8 nucleotides align to TRBD2. The receptor comes from a human donor with COVID-19. The sample was cultured CD4+ T cells from blood. CDR3 bases: TGTGCCAGCAACTTAAGCGGGGGTACAGGGGAGCAGTACTTC. Translated, it gives CASNLSGGTGEQYF.